The source of this T cell receptor (beta chain) is a study of blood T cell repertoires in COVID-19 (dated by TCRdb to the early 2020s). Concerning the study at large: The collaborator samples originated in the United States, Italy and Spain and spanned the acute and convalescent phases of COVID-19. The prospective study material was composed of cDNA or gDNA derived from T cells, B-cell-depleted T cells, or PBMCs. The dataset comprised deeply sampled blood TCRbeta repertoires from subjects exposed to, actively infected with, or recovered from COVID-19. A freely available public database, intended as a resource for researchers studying the immune response to SARS-CoV-2, is where the repertoires were released. The samples were drawn from two sources: the first 160 participants of the ongoing ImmuneRACE study, and 1,000 to 1,500 subjects contributed by 6 global collaborators. Sample metadata almost always included a de-identified subject ID, COVID-19 status, age in years and sex. Where HLA class I and class II types were available, the types were taken from metadata supplied by the sample provider, not from assay-based typing. The full study reports these points: How much clinical and demographic metadata was included differed by source and by participant, and the metadata was provided uncurated.

Turning to this clone: Its antigen is currently not known. Per-base qualities were not stored, and no clone one base away is much larger.

Here V drops 0 bases and J drops 4 bases, and the junction holds 4 bases not matched to any gene. The CDR3 holds 16 amino acids from the cysteine to the phenylalanine. The only DNA kept is the CDR3, 48 bases in frame from the first base. From a lookup of the germline V gene (reference sequence), CDR1 and CDR2 are MNHEY and SMNVEV. TCRbeta CDR3 regions were amplified from genomic DNA using the immunoSEQ Assay, a bias-controlled multiplex PCR. The study's processing was this. The number of nucleated cells in each sample was estimated by amplification of reference gene primers within the assay. To quantify the absolute abundance of each unique TCRbeta CDR3 rearrangement, sequence reads were collapsed and filtered. For each sample, productive Simpson clonality was calculated as the square root of Simpson's diversity index across productive rearrangements. This is the immuneACCESS table as TCRdb keeps it, with only in-frame sequences that have V and J called. A part of the clones is gone; compared with another copy, unresolved V genes explain less than half, and the rest is unexplained. The D gene and trimming were derived from the DNA, and the V and J assignments and clone size from that table. Recorded for this sample are 170,000 or so clones; approximately 87% of them occurred a single time. Jointly, the top ten make up just under 0.9% of the sample.

Samples from volunteer blood donors who had recovered from COVID-19 were contributed by a second Seattle source. Each collaborating institution followed its own protocols to collect whole blood in K2EDTA tubes. Collaborator samples were shipped for TCRbeta analysis as frozen whole blood, isolated PBMCs, or DNA extracted from either sample type. Specimen: peripheral blood. The receptor comes from a woman under 30 who had recovered from COVID-19. This sequence uses TRBV27 and TRBJ2-1, with 9 junctional bases fitting TRBD2. In nucleotide form, the sequence is TGTGCCAGCAGTTTATCCGGGACTAGCACTTACAATGAGCAGTTCTTC. Translation gives CASSLSGTSTYNEQFF.